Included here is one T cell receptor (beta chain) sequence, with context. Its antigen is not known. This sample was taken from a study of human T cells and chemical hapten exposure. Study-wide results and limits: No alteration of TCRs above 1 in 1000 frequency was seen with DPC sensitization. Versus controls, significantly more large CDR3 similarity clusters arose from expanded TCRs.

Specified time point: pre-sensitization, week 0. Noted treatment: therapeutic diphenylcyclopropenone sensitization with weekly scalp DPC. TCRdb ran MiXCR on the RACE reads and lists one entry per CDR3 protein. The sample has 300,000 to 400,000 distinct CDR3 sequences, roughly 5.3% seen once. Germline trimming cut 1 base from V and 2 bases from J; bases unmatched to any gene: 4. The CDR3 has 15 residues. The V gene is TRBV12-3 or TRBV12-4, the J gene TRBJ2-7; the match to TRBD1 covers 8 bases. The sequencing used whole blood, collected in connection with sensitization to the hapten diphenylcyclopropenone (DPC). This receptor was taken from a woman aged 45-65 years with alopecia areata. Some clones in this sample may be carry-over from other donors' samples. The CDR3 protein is CASSLGDRPTYEQYF. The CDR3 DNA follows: TGTGCCAGCAGTTTAGGGGACAGGCCGACCTACGAGCAGTACTTC.